These 20 T cell receptor beta chains came from one sample sequenced in a study of blood T cell repertoires in COVID-19. Profiled with immunoSEQ multiplex PCR; TCRdb holds only in-frame clones, not every one. The table records a few hundred thousand clones, around 87% of them present only once. The sample was peripheral blood. Source of these receptors: a man aged 60-69 years with acute or convalescent COVID-19.

The CDR3 sequence: CASSPIGADTQYF. In nucleotides, the CDR3 is TGTGCCAGCAGCCCCATTGGGGCCGATACGCAGTATTTT. This chain links TRBV7-9 with TRBJ2-3, with a possible D match to TRBD1 (5 bases). The germline gives CDR1 SEHNR, CDR2 FQNEAQ (reference sequence). Deletions cut 5 bases from V and 6 bases from J, with 12 bases between. The CDR3 totals 13 residues.

The V and J genes are TRBV12-2 and TRBJ1-1. TRBV12-2 has pseudogene status. The CDR3 spans 16 residues. CDR3 protein: CASRLALGGWDTEAFF. As DNA, the CDR3 is TGTGCAAGTCGCTTAGCGCTCGGGGGGTGGGACACTGAAGCTTTCTTT.

The chain combines TRBV5-1 with TRBJ2-2; D possibly corresponds to TRBD2 (5 bases). V gave up 4 bases and J gave up 3 bases, with 13 bases separating them. CDR3 length: 15 amino acids. CDR1 is SGHRS and CDR2 is YFSETQ in the germline V gene. The CDR3 sequence is CASSPQGLDTGELFF. CDR3 nucleotides: TGCGCCAGCAGCCCGCAAGGACTTGACACCGGGGAGCTGTTTTTT. Complete variable domain (other parts from reference TRBV5-1 and TRBJ2-2): KAGVTQTPRYLIKTRGQQVTLSCSPISGHRSVSWYQQTPGQGLQFLFEYFSETQRNKGNFPGRFSGRQFSNSRSEMNVSTLELGDSALYLCASSPQGLDTGELFFGEGSRLTVL.

The gene calls are TRBV11-2 and TRBJ1-6; 8 bases map to TRBD1. This CDR3 has 17 amino acids. V lost 7 bases to trimming and J lost 0 bases; unmatched junction nucleotides: 8. From germline, CDR1 is SGHAT and CDR2 FQNNGV. The chain's CDR3 is CASTPGGTGSYNSPLHF. The CDR3 DNA is TGTGCCAGCACTCCCGGAGGGACAGGCTCCTATAATTCACCCCTCCACTTT.

This chain links TRBV7-9 with TRBJ1-3; no clear D gene. This CDR3 is built from 17 residues. Germline assignment: CDR1 SEHNR and CDR2 FQNEAQ (reference sequence). V lost 4 bases and J 3 bases, leaving 19 bases between the germline ends. This chain's CDR3 is CASSSLTPERIGNTIYF. Written as DNA, the CDR3 is TGTGCCAGCAGCTCCCTAACGCCGGAGCGAATTGGAAACACCATATATTTT.

This clone appeared a few times. This rearrangement joins TRBV5-8 to TRBJ1-5; TRBD1 aligns across 7 bases. The CDR3 has 15 residues. The V and J ends lost 2 bases and 2 bases, in that order; junction bases with no gene match: 4. The V gene's germline CDR1 is SGHTS and CDR2 YDEGEE. The CDR3 is CASSLQGNGNQPQHF. The CDR3 nucleotides read TGTGCCAGCAGCTTACAGGGGAATGGCAATCAGCCCCAGCATTTT.

The J gene is TRBJ1-4, the V gene TRBV10-3; tentatively, D is TRBD1 (5 bases). The CDR3 contains 14 residues. V was trimmed by 1 base and J by 5 bases, leaving 8 bases between them. Germline CDR1 and CDR2: ENHRY and SYGVKD. Here the CDR3 DNA reads TGTGCCATCAGTGAGTGGGGGGACAATGAAAAACTGTTTTTT. This codes for CAISEWGDNEKLFF.

The rearrangement links TRBV4-1 to TRBJ2-5; D may be TRBD1 (5 bases). Germline V gene lookup returns CDR1 MGHRA and CDR2 YSYEKL. The CDR3 spans 14 residues. V was pared by 3 bases and J by 1 base, with 9 bases between. CDR3 in amino acids: CASSHSRGQETQYF. The CDR3, as DNA: TGCGCCAGCAGCCACTCTAGGGGCCAAGAGACCCAGTACTTC.

This clone was observed a few times. The chain joins TRBV5-8 to TRBJ2-3, with a weak D call TRBD2 (6 bases). V was shortened by 2 bases and J by 3 bases, with 16 bases between the two germline ends. Germline CDR1 reads SGHTS; CDR2 reads YDEGEE. The CDR3 sequence is 16 residues long. CDR3 nucleotides: TGTGCCAGCAGCTTTGGGGTCGGGGGAAGGACAGATACGCAGTATTTT. Its protein is CASSFGVGGRTDTQYF.

The chain recombines TRBV5-1 with TRBJ2-5; D gene ambiguous. Trimming cost V 0 bases and J 2 bases, with 8 bases left between them. The CDR3 has 14 residues. Germline V gene sequence: CDR1 SGHRS, CDR2 YFSETQ. The CDR3 is CASSLAAQQETQYF. The CDR3 DNA sequence: TGCGCCAGCAGCTTGGCCGCACAGCAAGAGACCCAGTACTTC.

The chain carries TRBV18 and TRBJ1-4, with unresolved D. The CDR3 is 17 residues long. Between the trimmed V and J ends, which lost 3 bases and 3 bases, there was a span of 17 bases. Germline V gives CDR1 KGHSH, CDR2 LQKENI. The CDR3 DNA reads TGTGCCAGCTCACCCGAGATCTCAGGTTATTCTAATGAAAAACTGTTTTTT. Amino acid sequence: CASSPEISGYSNEKLFF.

The V call is TRBV6-5, the J call TRBJ1-2; D is unresolved. Trimming removed 5 bases from V and 4 bases from J, with 17 bases in between. CDR1 and CDR2 (germline): MNHEY, SVGAGI. The CDR3 runs to 15 residues. The CDR3, as DNA: TGTGCCAGCAGTACGTGGGCGCAACCAGGCTATGGCTACACCTTC. Its protein is CASSTWAQPGYGYTF.

The chain uses TRBV28 and TRBJ2-4, with 9 bases matching TRBD1. Germline V gives CDR1 MDHEN, CDR2 SYDVKM. The V and J ends lost 5 bases and 6 bases, in that order; junction bases with no gene match: 2. CDR3 length: 13 residues. The DNA for the CDR3 is TGTGCCAGCAGTCGGGACAGGGTAAACATTCAGTACTTC. As protein: CASSRDRVNIQYF.

This clone was detected only a few times. Other DNA sequences in the same sample also yield this CDR3. The CDR3 coding sequence is TGTGCCAGTAGTATTCAGGGGACTGAAGCTTTCTTT. It translates to CASSIQGTEAFF. The rearrangement joins TRBV19 to TRBJ1-1; D is perhaps TRBD1 (6 bases). V was cut by 3 bases and J by 5 bases, with 7 bases left in between. Germline CDR1 is LNHDA and CDR2 is SQIVND (reference sequence). CDR3 length: 12 residues.

This clone was found once. The chain is built from TRBV12-3 or TRBV12-4 and TRBJ1-5; D is unresolved. Deletions cut 6 bases from V and 5 bases from J, with 8 bases between. CDR3 length: 12 amino acids. The CDR3 spells CASSLGDQPQHF. CDR3 sequence (DNA): TGTGCCAGCAGCCTAGGAGATCAGCCCCAGCATTTT.

The rearrangement uses TRBV2 and TRBJ2-5; TRBD2 matches at 12 bases. V dropped 7 bases and J dropped 6; count of bases not matched to a gene: 12. Germline V gene data show CDR1 as SNHLY and CDR2 as FYNNEI. This CDR3 has 16 amino acids. The CDR3 sequence: CASTADWTSGEQTQYF. The DNA for the CDR3 is TGTGCCAGCACCGCCGACTGGACTAGCGGGGAACAGACCCAGTACTTC.

This clone was seen only a few times. The chain couples TRBV7-9 to TRBJ1-2; D call uncertain. This CDR3 is 15 amino acids long. The germline V and J ends were trimmed by 1 base and 6 bases, with 15 bases remaining between them. The germline V gene has CDR1 SEHNR and CDR2 FQNEAQ (reference sequence). The CDR3 protein is CASSLGERRLDGYTF. In DNA form, the CDR3 reads TGTGCCAGCAGCTTAGGGGAGAGACGTCTGGATGGCTACACCTTC.

CDR3 DNA: TGTGCCAGCAGTGAAGCGCCGAGCGGGGCCAAAGAGACCCAGTACTTC. This translates into CASSEAPSGAKETQYF. The chain carries TRBV6-1 and TRBJ2-5; 7 nucleotides line up with TRBD2. V gave up 0 bases and J gave up 3 bases; unmatched junction bases: 7. CDR1 and CDR2 (germline): MNHNS, SASEGT. The CDR3 totals 16 residues.

The chain recombines TRBV6-5 with TRBJ1-5; D is perhaps TRBD1 (5 bases). The CDR3 contains 15 residues. V was cut by 5 bases and J by 3 bases, with 14 bases left in between. Germline assignment: CDR1 MNHEY and CDR2 SVGAGI. The CDR3 spells CASSPIGGDNQPQHF. The CDR3 DNA sequence: TGTGCCAGCAGTCCGATTGGGGGGGACAATCAGCCCCAGCATTTT.

This chain links TRBV27 with TRBJ2-5; tentatively, D is TRBD2 (7 bases). The CDR3 is made up of 15 amino acids. Trimming took 1 base from V and 2 from J, leaving 11 bases between them. From germline, CDR1 is MNHEY and CDR2 SMNVEV (reference sequence). The CDR3 loop reads CASSLWGGAQETQYF. CDR3 nucleotide sequence: TGTGCCAGCAGTTTATGGGGGGGGGCTCAAGAGACCCAGTACTTC.